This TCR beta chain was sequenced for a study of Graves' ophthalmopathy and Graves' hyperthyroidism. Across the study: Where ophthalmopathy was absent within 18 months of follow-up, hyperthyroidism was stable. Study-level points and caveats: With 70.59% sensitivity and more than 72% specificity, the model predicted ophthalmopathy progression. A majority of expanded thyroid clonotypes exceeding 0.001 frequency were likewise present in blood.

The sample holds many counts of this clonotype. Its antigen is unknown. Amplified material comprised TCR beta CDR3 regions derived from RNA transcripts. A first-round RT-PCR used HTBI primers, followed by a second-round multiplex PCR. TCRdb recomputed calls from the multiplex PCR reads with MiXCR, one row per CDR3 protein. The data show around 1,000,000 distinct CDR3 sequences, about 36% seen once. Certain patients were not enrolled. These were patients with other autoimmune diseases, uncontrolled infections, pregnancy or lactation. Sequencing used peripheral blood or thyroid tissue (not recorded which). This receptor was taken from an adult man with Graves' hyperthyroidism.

As DNA, the CDR3 is TGTGCCAGCAGCTCCGCCGGGACTAGCGGAGAGACCCAGTACTTC. It yields the protein CASSSAGTSGETQYF. The genes are TRBV7-2 and TRBJ2-5, with 11 nucleotides matching TRBD2. The V and J ends lost 4 bases and 4 bases, in that order; junction bases with no gene match: 5. Germline-derived CDR1 and CDR2 are SGHTA and FQGNSA. The CDR3 is 15 residues long.